This entry lists 29 T cell receptor beta chains sequenced from one sample in a study of blood T cell repertoires in COVID-19. Measured with immunoSEQ multiplex PCR; TCRdb has only the in-frame clones, and not every one. The sample records 90,000 or so clones, over 80% being singletons. The sample consisted of peripheral blood. The receptor source for this set is a human donor in a cohort sampled during active COVID-19.

The chain is built from TRBV19 and TRBJ1-1; 7 positions agree with TRBD1. CDR3 length: 16 amino acids. Per germline, CDR1 LNHDA and CDR2 SQIVND (reference sequence). Trimming at V came to 4 bases and at J to 0 bases, leaving 8 bases not matched to a gene. The CDR3 spells CASSTGDSSMNTEAFF. In DNA form, the CDR3 reads TGTGCCAGTAGTACCGGGGACAGTTCCATGAACACTGAAGCTTTCTTT. Full variable domain (rest looked up from reference TRBV19 and TRBJ1-1): DGGITQSPKYLFRKEGQNVTLSCEQNLNHDAMYWYRQDPGQGLRLIYYSQIVNDFQKGDIAEGYSVSREKKESFPLTVTSAQKNPTAFYLCASSTGDSSMNTEAFFGQGTRLTVV.

This chain uses TRBV27 with TRBJ1-1; TRBD1 matches 10 bases. CDR3 length: 14 amino acids. Trimming took 5 bases from V and 3 from J; bases not matched to a gene: 3. From germline, CDR1 is MNHEY and CDR2 SMNVEV (reference sequence). CDR3 amino acids: CASSKGQGYTEAFF. Here the CDR3 DNA reads TGTGCCAGCAGTAAGGGACAGGGGTACACTGAAGCTTTCTTT.

J is TRBJ2-3 and V is TRBV4-1; D ambiguous. The CDR3 consists of 13 residues. With 1 base removed from V and 1 base from J, the gap between germline ends came to 3 bases. Looked up from germline, CDR1 is MGHRA and CDR2 is YSYEKL. CDR3 DNA: TGCGCCAGCAGCCAAGTAGGCACAGATACGCAGTATTTT. It encodes CASSQVGTDTQYF.

CDR3 nucleotide sequence: TGTGCCAGCACCCCAACTAGCGGGAGTTCCGGGGAGCTGTTTTTT. This translates into CASTPTSGSSGELFF. This chain uses TRBV6-5 with TRBJ2-2; 11 bases fit TRBD2. The length of the CDR3 is 15 residues. Germline CDR1 and CDR2: MNHEY and SVGAGI. Trimming at V came to 7 bases and at J to 6 bases, leaving 7 bases not matched to a gene.

The V call is TRBV19, the J call TRBJ2-2; 8 bases match TRBD2. CDR3 length: 15 residues. The V and J ends lost 2 bases and 7 bases, in that order; junction bases with no gene match: 6. Germline CDR1 and CDR2: LNHDA and SQIVND (reference sequence). The CDR3 sequence: CASSIRWTSIGELFF. The CDR3 DNA follows: TGTGCCAGTAGTATAAGGTGGACTAGCATCGGGGAGCTGTTTTTT.

This chain joins TRBV29-1 and TRBJ2-1; 7 positions agree with TRBD1. Germline lookup yields CDR1 SQVTM and CDR2 ANQGSEA. CDR3 length equals 15 residues. Unmatched junction bases numbered 9, after V lost 7 bases and J lost 0 bases. The DNA of the CDR3 is TGCAGCGCCCTCGGGACAGCGAGCTCCTACAATGAGCAGTTCTTC. Its translation: CSALGTASSYNEQFF.

The chain employs TRBV11-2 and TRBJ2-7, with 7 bases lining up with TRBD2. V lost 5 bases and J lost 2; bases outside the gene matches: 6. The germline gives CDR1 SGHAT, CDR2 FQNNGV. The CDR3 runs 14 residues. Here the CDR3 reads CASSTGTITYEQYF. CDR3 coding DNA: TGTGCCAGCAGCACCGGGACTATCACCTACGAGCAGTACTTC.

J is TRBJ2-5 and V is TRBV13; 8 bases fit TRBD2. The ends lost 0 bases at V and 2 bases at J; junction bases unmatched: 8. This CDR3 has 17 residues. Per the germline V gene, CDR1 is PRHDT and CDR2 is FYEKMQ (reference sequence). This CDR3 is CASSLGSWRGEQETQYF. CDR3 nucleotide sequence: TGTGCCAGCAGCTTAGGATCCTGGCGGGGGGAGCAAGAGACCCAGTACTTC.

This chain uses TRBV5-1 with TRBJ1-3; TRBD1 aligns across 10 bases. CDR3 length: 16 amino acids. Germline values: CDR1 SGHRS, CDR2 YFSETQ. Germline trimming cut 3 bases from V and 4 bases from J; bases unmatched to any gene: 7. CDR3 DNA: TGCGCCAGCAGCTCCTCCGGACAGGGGGGAGGAAACACCATATATTTT. This sequence encodes CASSSSGQGGGNTIYF. The complete variable domain, with remaining parts taken from reference TRBV5-1 and TRBJ1-3, reads KAGVTQTPRYLIKTRGQQVTLSCSPISGHRSVSWYQQTPGQGLQFLFEYFSETQRNKGNFPGRFSGRQFSNSRSEMNVSTLELGDSALYLCASSSSGQGGGNTIYFGEGSWLTVV.

The chain combines TRBV18 with TRBJ2-2; 7 bases line up with TRBD1. This CDR3 is 16 amino acids long. In germline, CDR1 is KGHSH, CDR2 LQKENI. V trimming: 0 bases; J trimming: 3 bases; junction bases outside the gene matches: 4. The CDR3 nucleotides read TGTGCCAGCTCACCACCAGGGGGCACCGACACCGGGGAGCTGTTTTTT. Amino acid sequence: CASSPPGGTDTGELFF. Drawing the rest from reference TRBV18 and TRBJ2-2, the complete variable domain is NAGVMQNPRHLVRRRGQEARLRCSPMKGHSHVYWYRQLPEEGLKFMVYLQKENIIDESGMPKERFSAEFPKEGPSILRIQQVVRGDSAAYFCASSPPGGTDTGELFFGEGSRLTVL.

This clone was detected only a few times. The chain carries TRBV7-9 and TRBJ2-7; the match to TRBD1 covers 7 bases. The CDR3 has 13 amino acids. V shed 7 bases, J shed 0 bases, and the junction held 3 bases outside the gene matches. CDR1 is SEHNR, CDR2 FQNEAQ, per germline (reference sequence). The CDR3 sequence: CASTTGDSYEQYF. CDR3 nucleotides: TGTGCCAGCACTACAGGGGACTCCTACGAGCAGTACTTC.

This sequence joins TRBV28 and TRBJ1-1; 7 bases are shared with TRBD1. The germline V gene encodes CDR1 MDHEN and CDR2 SYDVKM. The CDR3 sequence is 14 residues long. The junction had 6 bases not matched to a gene; V was cut back by 6 bases and J by 2 bases. This CDR3 is CASRIQGVNTEAFF. CDR3 nucleotide sequence: TGTGCCAGCAGAATCCAGGGGGTTAACACTGAAGCTTTCTTT.

This clone has more than one count but fewer than ten. The chain carries TRBV5-4 and TRBJ2-1; TRBD1 aligns across 7 bases. This CDR3 spans 14 amino acids. V lost 4 bases, J lost 4 bases, and 5 bases stayed unmatched. In germline, CDR1 is SGHNT, CDR2 YYREEE (reference sequence). The CDR3 protein is CASSVRDRYNEQFF. The CDR3 nucleotides read TGTGCCAGCAGCGTCCGGGACAGATACAATGAGCAGTTCTTC. The full variable domain, its missing parts supplied by reference TRBV5-4 and TRBJ2-1, is ETGVTQSPTHLIKTRGQQVTLRCSSQSGHNTVSWYQQALGQGPQFIFQYYREEENGRGNFPPRFSGLQFPNYSSELNVNALELDDSALYLCASSVRDRYNEQFFGPGTRLTVL.

This sequence joins TRBV21-1 and TRBJ2-4; TRBD2, the D gene given by the table, was not confirmed from the DNA. TRBV21-1 is a recognized pseudogene. This CDR3 is 15 amino acids long. CDR3 in DNA: TGTGCCAGCAGCAAAGAGGAGGTGGTCAAAAACATTCAGTACTTC. Its translation: CASSKEEVVKNIQYF.

The CDR3 DNA reads TGTGCCAGCAGCTCCGGCGCTATGCGGGAACGGGATACGCAGTATTTT. Residues: CASSSGAMRERDTQYF. The chain employs TRBV13 and TRBJ2-3; D is possibly TRBD2 (6 bases). The CDR3 sequence is 16 residues long. Germline CDR1 and CDR2: PRHDT and FYEKMQ (reference sequence). Trimming took off 4 bases at V and 6 bases at J, with 20 bases between the two ends.

A single count supports this clone. Other DNA sequences from this sample encode an identical CDR3 as well. The chain is built from TRBV7-9 and TRBJ2-7; D not resolved. The CDR3 loop spans 12 amino acids. Germline CDR1 is SEHNR and CDR2 is FQNEAQ (reference sequence). V lost 3 bases, J lost 1 base, and 4 bases lay in between. The CDR3 protein is CASSFSSYEQYF. Written as DNA, the CDR3 is TGTGCCAGCAGCTTCTCGTCCTACGAGCAGTACTTC.

The gene calls are TRBV5-1 and TRBJ2-7; 9 bases match TRBD2. V was clipped by 2 bases and J by 6 bases; unmatched bases: 6. Germline lookup yields CDR1 SGHRS and CDR2 YFSETQ. CDR3 length: 14 residues. The CDR3 protein is CASSFSGRTGEQYF. The CDR3 nucleotides are TGCGCCAGCAGCTTTAGCGGGAGAACCGGCGAGCAGTACTTC.

This clone is a singleton in its sample. The genes are TRBV7-2 and TRBJ2-3, with D perhaps TRBD2 (6 bases). This CDR3 spans 16 amino acids. V dropped 1 base and J dropped 1 base, with 12 bases sitting between them. Germline V gives CDR1 SGHTA, CDR2 FQGNSA. CDR3 coding DNA: TGTGCCAGCAGCTTAGTTGGTCCGGGGGGCACAGATACGCAGTATTTT. Its protein is CASSLVGPGGTDTQYF.

V is TRBV7-9 and J is TRBJ1-2; 9 bases are a match to TRBD1. Germline CDR1 SEHNR, CDR2 FQNEAQ (reference sequence). The V and J ends lost 5 bases and 8 bases, in that order; junction bases with no gene match: 12. CDR3 length: 15 residues. CDR3 sequence (DNA): TGTGCCAGCAGCCCCCGGACAGGGGCTCTGGGAGGCTACACCTTC. The encoded protein is CASSPRTGALGGYTF.

This sequence joins TRBV6-1 and TRBJ2-3, with D possibly matching TRBD1 (6 bases). V was cut by 3 bases and J by 8 bases, with 15 bases left in between. Germline-derived CDR1 and CDR2 are MNHNS and SASEGT. The CDR3 is 14 amino acids. The CDR3 loop is CASSDGAGESTQYF. In DNA, the CDR3 is TGTGCCAGCAGTGATGGAGCAGGGGAGAGTACGCAGTATTTT.

The V call is TRBV5-1, the J call TRBJ2-3; 14 bases are shared with TRBD2. V was pared by 4 bases and J by 8 bases, with 12 bases of the junction left unmatched. There are 17 residues in the CDR3. Germline CDR1 SGHRS, CDR2 YFSETQ. For the CDR3, the DNA is TGCGCCAGCAGCCTTGAGTCGGGACTAGCGGGAGTGACTACGCAGTATTTT. It codes for CASSLESGLAGVTTQYF.

Only a few counts were recorded for this clone. This sequence joins TRBV9 and TRBJ1-6, with 8 bases fitting TRBD1. The CDR3 totals 14 residues. J was trimmed by 6 bases and V by 4 bases; bases with no gene match: 3. The germline gives CDR1 SGDLS, CDR2 YYNGEE. In nucleotides, the CDR3 is TGTGCCAGCAGCCGGGGACAGGCTAATTCACCCCTCCACTTT. It specifies CASSRGQANSPLHF.

The chain uses TRBV7-9 and TRBJ1-2; a possible D gene is TRBD1 (6 bases). This CDR3 region has 16 residues. Trimming cost V 4 bases and J 1 base, with 16 bases left between them. Germline V gene sequence: CDR1 SEHNR, CDR2 FQNEAQ (reference sequence). CDR3 protein: CASSYPGHSNNYGYTF. The CDR3 DNA follows: TGTGCCAGCAGCTACCCGGGACACTCTAATAACTATGGCTACACCTTC.

The rearrangement uses TRBV15 and TRBJ2-1, with TRBD2 identical over 10 bases. Germline V CDR1 and CDR2: LNHNV, YYDKDF (reference sequence). The CDR3 totals 15 residues. V dropped 6 bases and J dropped 6; count of bases not matched to a gene: 8. The CDR3 DNA is TGTGCCACCAGTTCGGGGCTAGCGGGAGCCAATGAGCAGTTCTTC. Its translation: CATSSGLAGANEQFF.

This clone was recorded only once. V and J are TRBV6-5 and TRBJ1-6, with no clear D. Trimming pared 8 bases from V and 4 bases from J, leaving 12 bases between. CDR1 is MNHEY and CDR2 is SVGAGI in the germline V gene. This CDR3 is built from 14 residues. The CDR3 here is CASGPQEYNSPLHF. The CDR3 bases are TGTGCCAGCGGCCCCCAGGAATATAATTCACCCCTCCACTTT.

This chain joins TRBV27 and TRBJ1-1, with D tentatively TRBD1 (5 bases). Germline V CDR1 and CDR2: MNHEY, SMNVEV (reference sequence). Trimming took off 3 bases at V and 4 bases at J, with 21 bases between the two ends. This CDR3 contains 17 residues. In DNA form, the CDR3 reads TGTGCCAGCAGTTTCAGGGCTTTGGGCCCTAGGGGCACTGAAGCTTTCTTT. Protein sequence: CASSFRALGPRGTEAFF.

As concerns this clone: Other DNA sequences in this specimen translate into the identical CDR3. The gene calls are TRBV2 and TRBJ2-5; TRBD1 agrees at 8 bases. V shed 6 bases, J shed 5 bases, and the junction held 8 bases outside the gene matches. This CDR3 is built from 14 residues. Per germline, CDR1 SNHLY and CDR2 FYNNEI. This chain's CDR3 is CASRWQGAGETQYF. CDR3 DNA sequence: TGTGCCAGCAGATGGCAGGGGGCGGGCGAGACCCAGTACTTC. The full variable domain, in which reference TRBV2 and TRBJ2-5 provide the parts outside the CDR3, is EPEVTQTPSHQVTQMGQEVILRCVPISNHLYFYWYRQILGQKVEFLVSFYNNEISEKSEIFDDQFSVERPDGSNFTLKIRSTKLEDSAMYFCASRWQGAGETQYFGPGTRLLVL.

The sample holds one count of this clone. A junction boundary mismatches the germline segment, possibly from a read error. The chain joins TRBV7-2 to TRBJ2-3; 7 nucleotides align to TRBD1. Per germline, CDR1 SGHTA and CDR2 FQGNSA. The CDR3 runs to 15 residues. The CDR3 DNA is TGTGCCAGCAGCAGGGGGCCCCTCGGCACGGATACGCAGTATTTT. It specifies CASSRGPLGTDTQYF.

This clone was counted many times. CDR3 residues: CASKQGTGNNYGYTF. The CDR3 DNA follows: TGTGCCAGCAAACAAGGGACAGGGAATAACTATGGCTACACCTTC. V and J are TRBV2 and TRBJ1-2; 9 nucleotides agree with TRBD1. Germline lookup yields CDR1 SNHLY and CDR2 FYNNEI. This CDR3 is built from 15 residues. The junction had 7 bases not matched to a gene; V was cut back by 7 bases and J by 1 base.